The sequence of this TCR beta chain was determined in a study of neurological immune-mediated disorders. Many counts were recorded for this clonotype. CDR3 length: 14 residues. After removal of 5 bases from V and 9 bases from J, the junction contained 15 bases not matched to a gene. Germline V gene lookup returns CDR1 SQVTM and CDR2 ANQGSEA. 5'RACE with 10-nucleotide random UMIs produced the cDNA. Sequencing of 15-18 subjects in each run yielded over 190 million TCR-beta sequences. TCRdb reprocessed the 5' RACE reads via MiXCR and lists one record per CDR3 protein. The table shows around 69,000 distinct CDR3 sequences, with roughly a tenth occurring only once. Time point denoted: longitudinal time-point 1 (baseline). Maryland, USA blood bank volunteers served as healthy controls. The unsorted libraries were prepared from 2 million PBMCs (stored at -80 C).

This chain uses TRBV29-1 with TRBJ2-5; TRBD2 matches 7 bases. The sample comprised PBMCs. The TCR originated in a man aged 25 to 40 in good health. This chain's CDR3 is CSVKDGRQQPSQYF. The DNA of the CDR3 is TGCAGCGTTAAGGACGGGAGGCAACAACCCTCCCAGTACTTC.